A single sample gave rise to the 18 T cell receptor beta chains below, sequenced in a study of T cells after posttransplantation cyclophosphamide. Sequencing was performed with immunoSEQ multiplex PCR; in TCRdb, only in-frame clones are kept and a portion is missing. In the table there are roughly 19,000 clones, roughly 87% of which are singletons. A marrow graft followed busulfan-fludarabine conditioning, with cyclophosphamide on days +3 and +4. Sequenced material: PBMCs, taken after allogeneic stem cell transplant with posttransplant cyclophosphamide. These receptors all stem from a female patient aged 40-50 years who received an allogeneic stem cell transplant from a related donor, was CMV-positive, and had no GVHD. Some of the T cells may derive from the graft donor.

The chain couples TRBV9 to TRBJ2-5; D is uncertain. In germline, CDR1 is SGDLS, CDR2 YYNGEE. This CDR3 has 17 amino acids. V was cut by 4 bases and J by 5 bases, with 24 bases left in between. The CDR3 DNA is TGTGCCAGCAGCCACCCGACCCGACACGGTCCTTCGGAGACCCAGTACTTC. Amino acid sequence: CASSHPTRHGPSETQYF.

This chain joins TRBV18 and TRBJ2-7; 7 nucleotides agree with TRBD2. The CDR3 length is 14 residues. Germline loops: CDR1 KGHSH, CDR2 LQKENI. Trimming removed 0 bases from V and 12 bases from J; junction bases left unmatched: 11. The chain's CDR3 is CASSPPSMREQPYF. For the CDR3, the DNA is TGTGCCAGCTCACCACCGTCGATGCGGGAGCAACCGTACTTC.

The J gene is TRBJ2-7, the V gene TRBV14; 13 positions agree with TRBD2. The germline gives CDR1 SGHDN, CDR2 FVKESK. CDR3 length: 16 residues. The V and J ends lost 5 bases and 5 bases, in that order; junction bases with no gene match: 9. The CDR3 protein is CASSFRTSGRINEQYF. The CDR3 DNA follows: TGTGCCAGCAGCTTCCGGACTAGCGGGAGAATCAACGAGCAGTACTTC.

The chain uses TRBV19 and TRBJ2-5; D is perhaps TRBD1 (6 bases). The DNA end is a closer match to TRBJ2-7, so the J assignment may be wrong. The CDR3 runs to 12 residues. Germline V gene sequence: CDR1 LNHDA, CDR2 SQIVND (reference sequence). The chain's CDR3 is CASTGQFGEQYF. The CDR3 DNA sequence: TGTGCCAGTACCGGACAGTTCGGCGAGCAGTACTTC.

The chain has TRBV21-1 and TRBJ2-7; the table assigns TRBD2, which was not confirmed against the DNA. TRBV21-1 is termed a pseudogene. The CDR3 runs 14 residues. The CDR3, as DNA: TGTGCCAGCAGCAAACCCAGCGGGAGTTACGAGCAGTACTTC. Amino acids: CASSKPSGSYEQYF.

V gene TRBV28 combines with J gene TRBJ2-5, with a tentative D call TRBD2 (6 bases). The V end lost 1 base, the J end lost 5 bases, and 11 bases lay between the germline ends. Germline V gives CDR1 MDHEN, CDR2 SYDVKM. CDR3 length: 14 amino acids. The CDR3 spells CASSLSGGRETQYF. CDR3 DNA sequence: TGTGCCAGCAGTTTATCCGGGGGAAGGGAGACCCAGTACTTC.

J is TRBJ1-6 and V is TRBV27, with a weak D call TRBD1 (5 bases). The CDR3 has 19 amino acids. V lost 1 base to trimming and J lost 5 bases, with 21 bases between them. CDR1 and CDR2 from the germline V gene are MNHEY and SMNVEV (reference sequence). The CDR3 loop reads CASSLWGPSDSSHNSPLHF. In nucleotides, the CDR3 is TGTGCCAGCAGTTTATGGGGCCCATCTGACAGTAGCCATAATTCACCCCTCCACTTT.

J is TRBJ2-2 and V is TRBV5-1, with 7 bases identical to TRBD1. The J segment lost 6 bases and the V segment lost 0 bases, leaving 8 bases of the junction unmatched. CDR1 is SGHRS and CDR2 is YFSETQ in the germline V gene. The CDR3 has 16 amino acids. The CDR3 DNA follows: TGCGCCAGCAGCTTGGCCACAGGGGAATTCGCCGGGGAGCTGTTTTTT. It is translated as CASSLATGEFAGELFF.

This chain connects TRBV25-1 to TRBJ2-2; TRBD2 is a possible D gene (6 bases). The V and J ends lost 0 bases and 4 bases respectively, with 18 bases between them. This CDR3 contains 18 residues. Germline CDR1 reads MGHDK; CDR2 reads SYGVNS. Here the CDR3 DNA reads TGTGCCAGCAGTGAATATGGGTCACCCGGGACTGTCACCGGGGAGCTGTTTTTT. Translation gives CASSEYGSPGTVTGELFF.

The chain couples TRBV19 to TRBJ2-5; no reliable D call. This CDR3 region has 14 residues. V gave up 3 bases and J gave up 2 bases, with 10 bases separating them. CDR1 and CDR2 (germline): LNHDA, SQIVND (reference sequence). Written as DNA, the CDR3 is TGTGCCAGTAGTATGGGTGGAGTTCAAGAGACCCAGTACTTC. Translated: CASSMGGVQETQYF.

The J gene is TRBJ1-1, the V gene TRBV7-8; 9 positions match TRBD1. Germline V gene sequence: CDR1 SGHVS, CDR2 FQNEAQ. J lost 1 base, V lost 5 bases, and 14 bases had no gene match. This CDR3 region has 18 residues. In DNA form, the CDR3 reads TGTGCCAGCAGCAGCCCAAGAACCACGGACAGGGGGAACACTGAAGCTTTCTTT. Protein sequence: CASSSPRTTDRGNTEAFF.

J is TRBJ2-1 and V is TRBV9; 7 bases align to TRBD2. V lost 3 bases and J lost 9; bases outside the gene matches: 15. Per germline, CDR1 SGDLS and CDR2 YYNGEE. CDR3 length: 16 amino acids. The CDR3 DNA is TGTGCCAGCAGCGCCGGACTAGGATTGCCCCCCATTGAGCAGTTCTTC. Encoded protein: CASSAGLGLPPIEQFF. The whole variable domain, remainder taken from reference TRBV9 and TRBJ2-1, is DSGVTQTPKHLITATGQRVTLRCSPRSGDLSVYWYQQSLDQGLQFLIQYYNGEERAKGNILERFSAQQFPDLHSELNLSSLELGDSALYFCASSAGLGLPPIEQFFGPGTRLTVL.

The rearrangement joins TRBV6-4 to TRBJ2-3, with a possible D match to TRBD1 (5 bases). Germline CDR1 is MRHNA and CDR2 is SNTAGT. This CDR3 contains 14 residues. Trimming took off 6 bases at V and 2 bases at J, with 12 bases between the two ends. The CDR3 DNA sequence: TGTGCCAGCAGGGCCTGGGGCGCCACAGATACGCAGTATTTT. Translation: CASRAWGATDTQYF.

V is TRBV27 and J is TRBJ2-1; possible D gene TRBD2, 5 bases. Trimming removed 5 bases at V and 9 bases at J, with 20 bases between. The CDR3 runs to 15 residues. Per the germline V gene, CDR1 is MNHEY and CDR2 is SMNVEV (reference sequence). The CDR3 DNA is TGTGCCAGCAGTCTCTCCCCTGAGCAAGGGAGTGAGCAGTTCTTC. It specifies CASSLSPEQGSEQFF.

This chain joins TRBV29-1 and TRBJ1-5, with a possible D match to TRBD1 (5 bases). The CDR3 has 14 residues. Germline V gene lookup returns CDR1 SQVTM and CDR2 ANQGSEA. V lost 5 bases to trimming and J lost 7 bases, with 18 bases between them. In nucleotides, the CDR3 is TGCAGCGTTTCGACGGGATGGGGGGAACAGCCCCAGCATTTT. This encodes CSVSTGWGEQPQHF.

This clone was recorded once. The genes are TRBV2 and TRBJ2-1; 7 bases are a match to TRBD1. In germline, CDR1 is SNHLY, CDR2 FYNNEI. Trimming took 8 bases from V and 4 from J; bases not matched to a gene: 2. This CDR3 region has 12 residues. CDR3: CASQQGYNEQFF. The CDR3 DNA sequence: TGTGCCAGCCAACAGGGGTACAATGAGCAGTTCTTC.

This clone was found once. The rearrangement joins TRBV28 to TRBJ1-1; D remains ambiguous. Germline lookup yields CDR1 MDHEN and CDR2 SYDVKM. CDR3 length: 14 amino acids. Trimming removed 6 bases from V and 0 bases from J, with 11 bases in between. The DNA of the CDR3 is TGTGCCAGCAGCAGATGGCTCATGAACACTGAAGCTTTCTTT. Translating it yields CASSRWLMNTEAFF. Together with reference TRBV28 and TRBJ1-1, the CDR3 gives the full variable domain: DVKVTQSSRYLVKRTGEKVFLECVQDMDHENMFWYRQDPGLGLRLIYFSYDVKMKEKGDIPEGYSVSREKKERFSLILESASTNQTSMYLCASSRWLMNTEAFFGQGTRLTVV.

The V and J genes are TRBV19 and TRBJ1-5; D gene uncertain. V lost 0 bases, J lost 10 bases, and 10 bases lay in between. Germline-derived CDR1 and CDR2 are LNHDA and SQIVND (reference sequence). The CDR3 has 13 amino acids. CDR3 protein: CASSIEAAHPQHF. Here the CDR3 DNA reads TGTGCCAGTAGTATAGAGGCGGCACACCCCCAGCATTTT.